What follows describes a single T cell receptor beta chain. No cognate antigen has been identified for it. The CDR3 starts with the cysteine, ends with the phenylalanine, and has 19 residues. No DNA is recorded. Taken from the germline V gene (reference sequence), the CDR1 and CDR2 loops are MNHEY and SMNVEV. The sample comes from a study of T cells expressing NK-cell markers (TCRdb year 2020). For the study in its entirety: In sorted CD3+CD56+NKG2C+, CD3+CD56+NKG2C- and CD3+CD56-NKG2C+ T-cell subsets from about 8 donors, TCR beta-chain repertoires were profiled. Among the eight sequenced donors, only one was HCMV-seronegative, while the other seven were HCMV-seropositive. All eight donors whose samples were sequenced were randomly selected healthy volunteers, three of them men and five women. Libraries were sequenced as 2 x 150 bp reads on Illumina HiSeq 2000/2500, MiSeq or NextSeq. The full study reports these points: Those dominant clonotypes were again the most abundant among CD3+CD56-NKG2C+ cells in four donors, at about 28.3-60.1%. It remained unclear whether the expanded NKG2C-expressing T cell clones were specific for HCMV antigens. In over five donors, the dominant CD3+CD56+NKG2C+ clonotypes were found to rank among the top 10 CD8+ clonotypes and to make up roughly 1.0-8% of CD8+ T cells.

To determine HCMV serostatus, a commercial ELISA kit was used to detect HCMV-specific IgG in serum. Peripheral blood mononuclear cells were isolated from blood by Ficoll density gradient centrifugation. The sequencing machine was an Illumina HiSeq 2000. 5'RACE template switching, by which a universal primer site and unique molecular identifiers were added, was used to make TCR beta cDNA libraries. cDNA synthesis was primed from the TCR beta constant segment, followed by two successive PCR amplification steps. The study's processing was this. Reads were demultiplexed and grouped by UMI with MIGEC, and clonotypes were assembled and quantified with MiTCR. To remove erroneous sequences, TCR cDNA sequences were retained only when supported by two or more reads. Downstream repertoire analysis used the tcR package, and clonotypes were matched across fractions by CDR3 nucleotide sequence plus V segment. VDJmatch was used to annotate antigen specificity against VDJdb, with one amino acid substitution in CDR3 allowed. TCRdb reprocessed the public reads and reports one entry per CDR3 protein sequence, without DNA. V and J calls and clone size were set by TCRdb, not the authors. The table for this sample lists around 380,000 distinct CDR3 sequences. Together, the top ten hold around 10% of the sample.

This sequence uses TRBV27 and TRBJ1-3; TCRdb names TRBD1, which stays unverified in the absence of DNA. This TCR was recovered from a woman between 45 and 65 years old in good health. Donor details come from another sample of the same person, matched by shared clones. Material for sequencing was blood T cells: a sorted CD56 or NKG2C T cell subset, CD4+ or CD8+ T cells, or bulk PBMC T cells (not recorded which). CDR3 sequence: CASSLSGPGQGVSGNTIYF.